This paragraph covers one T cell receptor (beta chain) sequence. The data belong to a study of T cell responses to AZD1222 COVID-19 vaccine. Germline-derived CDR1 and CDR2 are SGHNT and YYREEE (reference sequence). Trimming cost V 3 bases and J 2 bases, with 16 bases left between them. The CDR3 is made up of 16 amino acids. Clones were sequenced by immunoSEQ multiplex PCR, and TCRdb holds only the in-frame ones, with some missing. The table lists around 150,000 clones, about 93% of them singletons. The V and J genes are TRBV5-4 and TRBJ2-3; D is unclear. This specimen consisted of peripheral blood, obtained on day 0 of AZD1222 vaccination. The origin of this receptor is an adult in good health. The DNA for the CDR3 is TGTGCCAGCAGCTCTAATCCGGGCCAGGACACAGATACGCAGTATTTT. Translating gives CASSSNPGQDTDTQYF.